Below are 25 T cell receptor beta chains sequenced from a single sample in a study of blood T cells in healthy people across ages. Using a J-beta primer mix together with a sample-barcoded 5' primer, a second PCR was run for 7 to 11 cycles. One entry per CDR3 protein, called by TCRdb with MiXCR from the 5' RACE reads. The sample contains around 1,800,000 distinct CDR3 sequences, 35% to 50% of which appear only once. The sample comprised blood. The receptors come from a human donor in good health.

The rearrangement joins TRBV24-1 to TRBJ2-1; 7 bases agree with TRBD1. With V trimmed by 0 bases and J by 6 bases, 1 base remained unmatched. The CDR3 has 14 residues. Germline CDR1 and CDR2: KGHDR and SFDVKD. CDR3 residues: CATSDLAGGNEQFF. The CDR3 DNA is TGTGCCACCAGTGATTTGGCAGGGGGCAATGAGCAGTTCTTC.

The DNA for the CDR3 is TGCAGCGCCGGGATGGCCAAAAACATTCAGTACTTC. Amino acids: CSAGMAKNIQYF. The chain has TRBV29-1 and TRBJ2-4, with a weak D call TRBD2 (5 bases). Trimming shortened V by 7 bases and J by 1 base, and 8 bases separated the two germline ends. Per the germline V gene, CDR1 is SQVTM and CDR2 is ANQGSEA. CDR3 length equals 12 residues.

The chain uses TRBV6-2 or TRBV6-3 and TRBJ1-1, with TRBD1 matching 9 bases. The length of the CDR3 is 21 residues. CDR1 MNHEY and CDR2 SVGEGT come from the germline V gene. After removal of 2 bases from V and 4 bases from J, the junction contained 23 bases not matched to a gene. CDR3: CASSYRQVGQGRLRMGTEAFF. In DNA form, the CDR3 reads TGTGCCAGCAGTTACAGGCAAGTGGGACAGGGCCGTCTCCGCATGGGCACTGAAGCTTTCTTT.

The J gene is TRBJ2-1, the V gene TRBV7-8; D not certain. Germline loops: CDR1 SGHVS, CDR2 FQNEAQ. V lost 0 bases, J lost 8 bases, and 8 bases lay in between. CDR3 length equals 13 residues. The CDR3: CASSLAVRHEQFF. DNA for the CDR3: TGTGCCAGCAGCTTAGCGGTGAGACATGAGCAGTTCTTC.

This clonotype was observed a handful of times. The chain carries TRBV20-1 and TRBJ1-6, with D perhaps TRBD1 (6 bases). Deletions cut 0 bases from V and 6 bases from J, with 15 bases between. The CDR3 is made up of 16 amino acids. Germline V CDR1 and CDR2: DFQATT, SNEGSKA (reference sequence). For the CDR3, the DNA is TGCAGTGCTAGAGAAGAATTAGGGACAAGTAATTCACCCCTCCACTTT. This sequence encodes CSAREELGTSNSPLHF.

About this clonotype itself: One end of the junction fails to match germline, which may point to a read error. The chain uses TRBV24-1 and TRBJ1-1; possibly TRBD1 for D (5 bases). CDR3 length equals 13 residues. Germline values: CDR1 KGHDR, CDR2 SFDVKD. CDR3 nucleotide sequence: TGTGTCACCAGTTATCCCGGGGGGACTGAAGCTTTCTTT. The encoded protein is CVTSYPGGTEAFF.

This clonotype has a handful of counts. The chain has TRBV13 and TRBJ2-7; the match to TRBD1 covers 7 bases. Germline CDR1 and CDR2: PRHDT and FYEKMQ (reference sequence). Trimming took 3 bases from V and 4 from J; bases not matched to a gene: 18. The length of the CDR3 is 18 residues. CDR3 residues: CASSLSSSWTGRFYEQYF. CDR3 in DNA: TGTGCCAGCAGCTTGAGTTCTAGTTGGACAGGACGTTTTTACGAGCAGTACTTC.

This clonotype was found a few times. Here the CDR3 DNA reads TGTGCCAGCAGCCTAACTCAGTCGGGACACCCGTATGGCTACACCTTC. Protein: CASSLTQSGHPYGYTF. The chain links TRBV7-2 to TRBJ1-2, with D perhaps TRBD1 (6 bases). V lost 5 bases to trimming and J lost 5 bases, with 21 bases between them. Germline loops: CDR1 SGHTA, CDR2 FQGNSA. CDR3 length: 16 amino acids.

The chain employs TRBV7-6 and TRBJ2-3; TRBD2 matches at 10 bases. The germline gives CDR1 SGHVS, CDR2 FNYEAQ. The CDR3 loop spans 17 amino acids. J was trimmed by 5 bases and V by 5 bases; bases with no gene match: 13. Written as DNA, the CDR3 is TGTGCCAGCAGCCCCACCGACGGACTAGCGGAGGGAGATACGCAGTATTTT. Amino acids: CASSPTDGLAEGDTQYF.

The rearrangement joins TRBV27 to TRBJ2-5, with 8 bases fitting TRBD1. The germline gives CDR1 MNHEY, CDR2 SMNVEV (reference sequence). V shed 5 bases and J 5 bases; nucleotides not matched to a gene: 7. CDR3 length: 14 residues. CDR3 amino acids: CASSKQGGRETQYF. CDR3 coding DNA: TGTGCCAGCAGTAAACAGGGGGGAAGGGAGACCCAGTACTTC.

The table lists this clonotype with a few counts. The chain recombines TRBV3-1 with TRBJ2-7; possibly TRBD1 or TRBD2 for D (5 bases each). There are 15 residues in the CDR3. Germline-derived CDR1 and CDR2 are LGHDT and YNNKEL (reference sequence). The V end was cut by 4 bases, the J end by 2 bases, with 15 bases between. CDR3 sequence: CASSLLGAGPYEQYF. CDR3 DNA: TGTGCCAGCAGCCTACTAGGGGCAGGGCCCTACGAGCAGTACTTC.

A few counts support this clonotype. The V and J genes are TRBV5-1 and TRBJ2-7, with 7 bases identical to TRBD1. Trimming took 4 bases from V and 4 from J; bases not matched to a gene: 11. The CDR3 has 15 amino acids. From germline, CDR1 is SGHRS and CDR2 YFSETQ. This chain's CDR3 is CASSEGAQELYEQYF. The CDR3 nucleotides are TGCGCCAGCAGCGAGGGGGCTCAGGAACTTTACGAGCAGTACTTC.

Of note for this clonotype: A read error may account for a junction end that differs from germline. The chain recombines TRBV7-9 with TRBJ1-2; D ambiguous. This CDR3 has 15 residues. Germline CDR1 reads SEHNR; CDR2 reads FQNEAQ (reference sequence). The CDR3 DNA sequence: TGTGCCTGCAGCTCAAAGGACGACGCTGGGTCTGGCTACACCTTC. The encoded protein is CACSSKDDAGSGYTF.

The V and J genes are TRBV7-9 and TRBJ2-5; 9 bases are shared with TRBD2. Germline V gene data show CDR1 as SEHNR and CDR2 as FQNEAQ (reference sequence). The V and J ends lost 1 base and 5 bases, in that order; junction bases with no gene match: 5. The length of the CDR3 is 15 residues. The CDR3, as DNA: TGTGCCAGCAGCTTAGGGCGGGGGGGCTTGGAGACCCAGTACTTC. Its translation: CASSLGRGGLETQYF.

This clonotype was counted between two and nine times. This chain connects TRBV4-3 to TRBJ2-3, with 11 bases aligning to TRBD2. The CDR3 loop spans 17 amino acids. J gave up 5 bases and V 0 bases, and 7 bases lay outside the gene matches. Per germline, CDR1 LGHNA and CDR2 YSLEER. The CDR3 DNA reads as TGCGCCAGCAGCCAAGATCGGCTAGCGGGGGGCGGAGATACGCAGTATTTT. Protein sequence: CASSQDRLAGGGDTQYF.

This clonotype was seen only a few times. The genes are TRBV4-2 and TRBJ2-1; D gene uncertain. The CDR3 is 14 amino acids. V lost 0 bases to trimming and J lost 5 bases, with 8 bases between them. Germline values: CDR1 LGHNA, CDR2 YNFKEQ. The CDR3 DNA sequence: TGTGCCAGCAGCCAAGAGGGAAGAAACAATGAGCAGTTCTTC. Its translation: CASSQEGRNNEQFF.

V gene TRBV30 combines with J gene TRBJ1-1; possibly TRBD1 for D (5 bases). Germline V gene data show CDR1 as GTSNPN and CDR2 as SVGIG (reference sequence). The length of the CDR3 is 12 residues. V was pared by 2 bases and J by 7 bases, with 11 bases between. The CDR3 reads CAWSTTTGEAFF. CDR3 nucleotide sequence: TGTGCCTGGAGTACAACAACAGGTGAAGCTTTCTTT.

This clonotype has more than one count but fewer than ten. The chain employs TRBV7-8 and TRBJ1-5; D not certain. Germline assignment: CDR1 SGHVS and CDR2 FQNEAQ. The CDR3 runs to 15 residues. V lost 7 bases and J lost 5, with 18 bases in between. The CDR3 reads CASTTRGDGDQPQHF. The CDR3 DNA is TGTGCCAGCACAACACGAGGAGATGGTGATCAGCCCCAGCATTTT. The full variable domain, rest sourced from reference TRBV7-8 and TRBJ1-5, is GAGVSQSPRYKVAKRGQDVALRCDPISGHVSLFWYQQALGQGPEFLTYFQNEAQLDKSGLPSDRFFAERPEGSVSTLKIQRTQQEDSAVYLCASTTRGDGDQPQHFGDGTRLSIL.

This clonotype has more than one count but fewer than ten. The J gene is TRBJ2-1, the V gene TRBV20-1; D is unclear. CDR1 is DFQATT, CDR2 SNEGSKA, per germline (reference sequence). V was cut by 3 bases and J by 4 bases, with 7 bases left in between. CDR3 length: 12 amino acids. CDR3 nucleotide sequence: TGCAGTGCTAGGTTCAGGTACAATGAGCAGTTCTTC. It translates to CSARFRYNEQFF.

This clonotype was detected once. CDR3 residues: CASSIRGIVGEQYF. DNA of the CDR3: TGTGCCAGCAGCATTCGGGGGATTGTCGGCGAGCAGTACTTC. This chain links TRBV7-2 with TRBJ2-7, with a weak D call TRBD2 (6 bases). From germline, CDR1 is SGHTA and CDR2 FQGNSA. The CDR3 covers 14 residues. V was pared by 5 bases and J by 6 bases, with 17 bases between.

This sequence joins TRBV11-2 and TRBJ2-3; 7 nucleotides match TRBD1. Germline V gene lookup returns CDR1 SGHAT and CDR2 FQNNGV. The ends lost 4 bases at V and 5 bases at J; junction bases unmatched: 9. The CDR3 has 15 amino acids. The CDR3 DNA sequence: TGTGCCAGCAGCTCTACCCGACAGGGTGGAGATACGCAGTATTTT. Translation gives CASSSTRQGGDTQYF.

This clonotype was observed a handful of times. The V call is TRBV12-3 or TRBV12-4, the J call TRBJ2-5; D uncertain. Trimming took off 3 bases at V and 5 bases at J, with 13 bases between the two ends. There are 14 residues in the CDR3. The CDR3, as DNA: TGTGCCAGCAGTTTCCAACTCTTTCAGGAGACCCAGTACTTC. It translates to CASSFQLFQETQYF.

Many counts were recorded for this clonotype. CDR3 protein: CASSQTVRGGAQYF. The CDR3 DNA reads TGCGCCAGCAGCCAGACGGTGAGGGGAGGTGCGCAGTATTTT. The chain combines TRBV4-3 with TRBJ2-3; a weak D match, TRBD2 (6 bases). The CDR3 is made up of 14 amino acids. V lost 3 bases and J 10 bases, leaving 17 bases between the germline ends. The V gene's germline CDR1 is LGHNA and CDR2 YSLEER.

On this clonotype itself: The junction departs from germline at one end; a sequencing error may be responsible. V is TRBV7-9 and J is TRBJ1-1; a weak D match, TRBD1 (6 bases). The CDR3 contains 13 residues. In germline, CDR1 is SEHNR, CDR2 FQNEAQ (reference sequence). The CDR3 protein is CAGSPRGSTEAFF. The CDR3 DNA reads as TGTGCCGGCAGCCCCAGGGGTAGCACTGAAGCTTTCTTT.

The chain has TRBV7-2 and TRBJ2-7; TRBD1 agrees at 8 bases. The germline CDR1 and CDR2 sequences are SGHTA and FQGNSA. After removal of 4 bases from V and 5 bases from J, the junction contained 10 bases not matched to a gene. The length of the CDR3 is 15 residues. As DNA, the CDR3 is TGTGCCAGCAGCTCCCAGACAGGGGTGAACAACGAGCAGTACTTC. Its protein is CASSSQTGVNNEQYF.